This record covers a single T cell receptor beta chain. The data are from a study of T cells after yellow fever vaccination. TCRdb re-called the 5' RACE reads through MiXCR, storing one row per CDR3 protein. The sample shows 400,000 to 650,000 distinct CDR3 sequences, 21% of them seen only once. V shed 5 bases and J shed 4 bases, with 15 bases lying between them. Germline CDR1 and CDR2: MNHEY and SMNVEV (reference sequence). CDR3 length equals 16 residues. The J gene is TRBJ1-6, the V gene TRBV27; D is undetermined. The material was PBMCs, obtained roughly 20 days after the first yellow fever vaccination. This TCR was recovered from a man aged 18-30 years who received the YFV17D yellow fever vaccine. CDR3 DNA: TGTGCCAGCAGTGAAAACACCTTAGGGTATAATTCACCCCTCCACTTT. Translated, it gives CASSENTLGYNSPLHF.